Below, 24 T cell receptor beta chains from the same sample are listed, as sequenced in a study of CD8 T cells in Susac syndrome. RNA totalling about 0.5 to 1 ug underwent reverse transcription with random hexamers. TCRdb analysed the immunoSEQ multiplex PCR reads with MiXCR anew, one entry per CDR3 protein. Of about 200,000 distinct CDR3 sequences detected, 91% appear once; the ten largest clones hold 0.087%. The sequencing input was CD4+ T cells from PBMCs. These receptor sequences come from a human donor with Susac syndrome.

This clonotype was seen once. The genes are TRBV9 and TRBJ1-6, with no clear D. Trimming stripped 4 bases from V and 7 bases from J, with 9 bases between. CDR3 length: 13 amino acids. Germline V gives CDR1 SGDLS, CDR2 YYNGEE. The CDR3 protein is CASSPHSNSPLHF. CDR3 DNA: TGTGCCAGCAGCCCACATTCAAATTCACCCCTCCACTTT.

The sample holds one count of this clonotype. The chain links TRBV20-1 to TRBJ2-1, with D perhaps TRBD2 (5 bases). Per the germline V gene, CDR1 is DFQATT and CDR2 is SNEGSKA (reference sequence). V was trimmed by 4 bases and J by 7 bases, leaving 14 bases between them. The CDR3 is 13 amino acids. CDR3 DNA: TGCAGTGCTACAACTCCCACTAGTAATGAGCAGTTCTTC. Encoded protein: CSATTPTSNEQFF.

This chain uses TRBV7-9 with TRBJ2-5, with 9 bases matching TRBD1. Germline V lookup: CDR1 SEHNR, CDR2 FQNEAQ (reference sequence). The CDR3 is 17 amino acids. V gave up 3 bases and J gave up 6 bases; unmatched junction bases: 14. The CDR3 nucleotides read TGTGCCAGCAGCTTTAGTGCCCACCGGGACAGGGAACAGACCCAGTACTTC. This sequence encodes CASSFSAHRDREQTQYF.

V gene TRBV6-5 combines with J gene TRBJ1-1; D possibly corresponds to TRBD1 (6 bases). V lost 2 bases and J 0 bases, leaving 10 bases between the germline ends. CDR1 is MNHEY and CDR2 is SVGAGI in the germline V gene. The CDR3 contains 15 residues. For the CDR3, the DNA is TGTGCCAGCAGTTACAACGGACAGTTGAACACTGAAGCTTTCTTT. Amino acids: CASSYNGQLNTEAFF.

CDR3: CASSTLIADKETQYF. CDR3 in DNA: TGTGCCAGCTCGACGTTAATAGCGGATAAAGAGACCCAGTACTTC. The chain combines TRBV18 with TRBJ2-5; D might be TRBD2 (6 bases). The CDR3 runs to 15 residues. Germline CDR1 KGHSH, CDR2 LQKENI. Trimming left V 6 bases short and J 3 bases short, with 17 bases between.

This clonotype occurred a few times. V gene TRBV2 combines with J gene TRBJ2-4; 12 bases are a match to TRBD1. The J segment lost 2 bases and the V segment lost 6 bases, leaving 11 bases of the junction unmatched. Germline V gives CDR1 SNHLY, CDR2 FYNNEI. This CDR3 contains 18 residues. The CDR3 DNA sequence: TGTGCCAGCAGAGGGATCGGGACAGGGGGCTTCACCAAAAACATTCAGTACTTC. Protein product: CASRGIGTGGFTKNIQYF.

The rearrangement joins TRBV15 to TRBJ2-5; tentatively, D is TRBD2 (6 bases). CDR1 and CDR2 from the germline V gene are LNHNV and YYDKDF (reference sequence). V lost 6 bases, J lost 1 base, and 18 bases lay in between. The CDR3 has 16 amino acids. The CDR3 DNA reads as TGTGCCACCAGAAAAGCACTAGCCCTCCTCCAAGAGACCCAGTACTTC. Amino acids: CATRKALALLQETQYF. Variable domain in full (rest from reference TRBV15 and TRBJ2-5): DAMVIQNPRYQVTQFGKPVTLSCSQTLNHNVMYWYQQKSSQAPKLLFHYYDKDFNNEADTPDNFQSRRPNTSFCFLDIRSPGLGDTAMYLCATRKALALLQETQYFGPGTRLLVL.

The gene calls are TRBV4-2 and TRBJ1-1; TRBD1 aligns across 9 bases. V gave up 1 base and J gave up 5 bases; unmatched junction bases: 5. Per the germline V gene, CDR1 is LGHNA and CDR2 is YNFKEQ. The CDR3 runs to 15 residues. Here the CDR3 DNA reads TGTGCCAGCAGCCAAGGGGACAGGGATTTGACTGAAGCTTTCTTT. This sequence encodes CASSQGDRDLTEAFF.

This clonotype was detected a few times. The CDR3 is CASSQDTGNTEAFF. CDR3 nucleotide sequence: TGTGCCAGCAGCCAAGATACCGGGAACACTGAAGCTTTCTTT. The chain has TRBV4-2 and TRBJ1-1; D remains unclear. V was pared by 0 bases and J by 1 base, with 6 bases between. There are 14 residues in the CDR3. Germline assignment: CDR1 LGHNA and CDR2 YNFKEQ.

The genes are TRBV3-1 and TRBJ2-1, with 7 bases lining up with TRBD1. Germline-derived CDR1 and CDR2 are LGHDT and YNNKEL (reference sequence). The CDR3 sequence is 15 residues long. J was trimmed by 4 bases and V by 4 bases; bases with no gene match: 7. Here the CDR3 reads CASSRTRGQYNEQFF. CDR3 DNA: TGTGCCAGCAGCCGCACTCGGGGACAGTACAATGAGCAGTTCTTC.

The CDR3 sequence is CASSFVREGADTQYF. The CDR3 bases are TGCGCCAGCAGCTTCGTCCGGGAGGGGGCGGATACGCAGTATTTT. The chain recombines TRBV5-1 with TRBJ2-3, with D tentatively TRBD2 (8 bases). V was cut by 2 bases and J by 6 bases, with 16 bases left in between. The CDR3 has 15 amino acids. Germline CDR1 SGHRS, CDR2 YFSETQ. Complete variable domain (other parts from reference TRBV5-1 and TRBJ2-3): KAGVTQTPRYLIKTRGQQVTLSCSPISGHRSVSWYQQTPGQGLQFLFEYFSETQRNKGNFPGRFSGRQFSNSRSEMNVSTLELGDSALYLCASSFVREGADTQYFGPGTRLTVL.

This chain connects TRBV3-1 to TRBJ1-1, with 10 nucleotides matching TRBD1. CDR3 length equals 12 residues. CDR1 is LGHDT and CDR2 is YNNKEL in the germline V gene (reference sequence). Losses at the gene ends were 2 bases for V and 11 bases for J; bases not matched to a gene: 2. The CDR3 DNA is TGTGCCAGCAGCCAACAGGGACAGGGGGCTTTCTTT. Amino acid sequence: CASSQQGQGAFF.

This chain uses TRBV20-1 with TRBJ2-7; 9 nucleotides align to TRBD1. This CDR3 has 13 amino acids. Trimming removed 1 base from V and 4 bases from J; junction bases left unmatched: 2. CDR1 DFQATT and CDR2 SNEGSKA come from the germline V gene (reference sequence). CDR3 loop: CSARGQGGYEQYF. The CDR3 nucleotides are TGCAGTGCTAGAGGACAGGGGGGGTACGAGCAGTACTTC.

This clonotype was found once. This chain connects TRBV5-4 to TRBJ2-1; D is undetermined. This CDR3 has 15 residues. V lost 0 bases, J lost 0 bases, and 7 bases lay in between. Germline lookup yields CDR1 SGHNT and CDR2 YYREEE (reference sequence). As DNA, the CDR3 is TGTGCCAGCAGCTTGGGGCCCGTCTCCTACAATGAGCAGTTCTTC. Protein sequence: CASSLGPVSYNEQFF.

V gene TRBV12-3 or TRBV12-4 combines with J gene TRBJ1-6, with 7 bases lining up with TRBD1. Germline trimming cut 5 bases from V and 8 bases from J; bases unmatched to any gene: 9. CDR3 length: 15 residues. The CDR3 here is CASSPTGVLHSPLHF. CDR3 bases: TGTGCCAGCAGTCCAACAGGGGTCCTTCATTCACCCCTCCACTTT.

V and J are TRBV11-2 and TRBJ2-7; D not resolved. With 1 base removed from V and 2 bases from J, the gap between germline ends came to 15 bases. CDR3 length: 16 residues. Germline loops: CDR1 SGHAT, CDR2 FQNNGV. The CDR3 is CASSLARNPNTYEQYF. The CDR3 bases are TGTGCCAGCAGCTTAGCACGGAATCCGAATACCTACGAGCAGTACTTC.

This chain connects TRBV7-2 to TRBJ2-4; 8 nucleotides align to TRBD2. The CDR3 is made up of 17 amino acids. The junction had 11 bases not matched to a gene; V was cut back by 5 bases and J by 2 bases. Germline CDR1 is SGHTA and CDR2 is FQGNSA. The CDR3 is CASSLIGGGSTKNIQYF. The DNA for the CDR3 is TGTGCCAGCAGCCTAATCGGCGGGGGGTCGACCAAAAACATTCAGTACTTC.

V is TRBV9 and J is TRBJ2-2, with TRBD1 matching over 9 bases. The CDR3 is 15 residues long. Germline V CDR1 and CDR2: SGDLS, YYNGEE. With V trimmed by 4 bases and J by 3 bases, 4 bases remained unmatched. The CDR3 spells CASSPGQGYTGELFF. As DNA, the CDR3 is TGTGCCAGCAGCCCTGGACAGGGGTACACCGGGGAGCTGTTTTTT.

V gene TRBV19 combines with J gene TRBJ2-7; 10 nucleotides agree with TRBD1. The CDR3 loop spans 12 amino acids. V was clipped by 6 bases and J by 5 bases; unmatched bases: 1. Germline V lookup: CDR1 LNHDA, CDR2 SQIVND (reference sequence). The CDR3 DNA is TGTGCCAGTAGGGACAGGGGGGACGAGCAGTACTTC. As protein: CASRDRGDEQYF.

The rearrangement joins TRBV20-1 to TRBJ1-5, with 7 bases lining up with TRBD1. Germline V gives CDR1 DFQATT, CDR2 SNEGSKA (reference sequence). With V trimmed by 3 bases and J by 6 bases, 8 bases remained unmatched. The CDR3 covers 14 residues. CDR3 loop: CSASEGALGQPQHF. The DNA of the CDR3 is TGCAGTGCTAGTGAGGGGGCTTTGGGTCAGCCCCAGCATTTT.

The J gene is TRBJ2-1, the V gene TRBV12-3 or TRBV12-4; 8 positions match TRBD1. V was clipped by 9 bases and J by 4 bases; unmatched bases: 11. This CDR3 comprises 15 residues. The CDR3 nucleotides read TGTGCCAGTCAAAGGGTGACAGGGGCATACAATGAGCAGTTCTTC. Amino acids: CASQRVTGAYNEQFF.

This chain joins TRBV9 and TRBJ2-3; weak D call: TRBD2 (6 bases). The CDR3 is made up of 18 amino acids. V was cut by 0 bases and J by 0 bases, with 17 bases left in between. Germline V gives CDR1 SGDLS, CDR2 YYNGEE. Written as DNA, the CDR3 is TGTGCCAGCAGCGTAGGAACGGGGGTAATCCCTAGCACAGATACGCAGTATTTT. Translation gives CASSVGTGVIPSTDTQYF.

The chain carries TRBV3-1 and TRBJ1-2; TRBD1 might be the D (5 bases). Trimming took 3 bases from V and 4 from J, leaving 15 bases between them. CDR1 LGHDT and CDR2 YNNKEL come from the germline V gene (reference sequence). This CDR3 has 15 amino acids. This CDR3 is CASSHLTAGGYGYTF. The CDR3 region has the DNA TGTGCCAGCAGCCATCTGACAGCGGGGGGCTATGGCTACACCTTC.

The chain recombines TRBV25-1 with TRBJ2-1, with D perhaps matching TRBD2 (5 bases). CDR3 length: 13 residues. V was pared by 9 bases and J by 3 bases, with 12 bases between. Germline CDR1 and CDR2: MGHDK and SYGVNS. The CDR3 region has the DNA TGTGCCAGACCTGGACTCAACTACAATGAGCAGTTCTTC. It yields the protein CARPGLNYNEQFF.